This T cell receptor beta chain comes out of a study of read filtering for tumor transcriptome and immune sequencing. V lost 3 bases to trimming and J lost 3 bases, with 10 bases between them. This CDR3 has 13 residues. CDR1 SGHRS and CDR2 YFSETQ come from the germline V gene. Ten or more counts support this clonotype. The library was built from about 400 ng RNA with molecular barcoded adaptors for alpha/delta and beta/gamma chains. TCRdb reprocessed the reads via MiXCR and lists one record per CDR3 protein. The sample contains some 140,000 distinct CDR3 sequences, approximately 13% of which appear only once.

V usage is TRBV5-1 and J usage is TRBJ2-7; D might be TRBD1 (5 bases). The TCR sequence derives from a donor at least 40 years old with multiple myeloma. The sample comprised a population of CD138-negative cells sorted from bone marrow. The CDR3 sequence is CASSSTVDYEQYF. The CDR3 DNA follows: TGCGCCAGCAGCTCGACAGTGGACTACGAGCAGTACTTC.